What follows are 25 T cell receptor beta chains derived from one specimen sequenced in a study of blood T cell repertoires in COVID-19. Sequencing was performed with immunoSEQ multiplex PCR; in TCRdb, only in-frame clones are kept and a portion is missing. This table holds approximately 260,000 clones, approximately 92% found once. The sample comprised peripheral blood. The origin of the receptors is a woman between 40 and 55 years old who had recovered from COVID-19.

The chain combines TRBV7-7 with TRBJ2-2; 10 bases align to TRBD2. The V gene's germline CDR1 is SSHAT and CDR2 FNYEAQ (reference sequence). J was trimmed by 7 bases and V by 6 bases; bases with no gene match: 11. This CDR3 is built from 16 residues. CDR3 DNA sequence: TGTGCCAGCAGGTTACTAGCGGGGCCTCGCGGCGGGGAGCTGTTTTTT. This gives the protein CASRLLAGPRGGELFF.

The rearrangement uses TRBV28 and TRBJ1-2; no clear D gene. V was cut by 7 bases and J by 1 base, with 7 bases left in between. The CDR3 totals 12 residues. CDR1 and CDR2 from the germline V gene are MDHEN and SYDVKM. The CDR3 loop reads CASMWSNYGYTF. CDR3 in DNA: TGTGCCAGCATGTGGAGTAACTATGGCTACACCTTC.

The J gene is TRBJ2-5, the V gene TRBV5-4, with D perhaps TRBD2 (5 bases). Germline CDR1 reads SGHNT; CDR2 reads YYREEE (reference sequence). The CDR3 extends over 13 amino acids. V was shortened by 0 bases and J by 4 bases, with 7 bases between the two germline ends. As DNA, the CDR3 is TGTGCCAGCAGCTTGGTTGAGGGAGAGACCCAGTACTTC. It encodes CASSLVEGETQYF.

The chain employs TRBV21-1 and TRBJ2-2; the D segment call TRBD1 is taken from the table without a DNA check. TRBV21-1 represents a pseudogene. The CDR3 extends over 15 amino acids. The CDR3 region has the DNA TGTGCCAGCACCGCAAAGAGAAAAGGGGATAAGGAGCTGTTTTTT. This sequence encodes CASTAKRKGDKELFF.

The chain recombines TRBV10-3 with TRBJ2-3; TRBD2 agrees at 8 bases. Looked up from germline, CDR1 is ENHRY and CDR2 is SYGVKD. The CDR3 runs to 16 residues. The ends lost 0 bases at V and 3 bases at J; junction bases unmatched: 5. CDR3 nucleotides: TGTGCCATCAGTGAGTCAGCGGGAGTTCCAACAGATACGCAGTATTTT. Translating it yields CAISESAGVPTDTQYF.

The V gene is TRBV27, the J gene TRBJ1-2; no firm D call. Germline loops: CDR1 MNHEY, CDR2 SMNVEV (reference sequence). The CDR3 totals 15 residues. V lost 4 bases and J lost 4, with 16 bases in between. The CDR3: CASSSAQATSYGYTF. As DNA, the CDR3 is TGTGCCAGCAGTTCCGCCCAGGCTACATCCTATGGCTACACCTTC.

The chain has TRBV27 and TRBJ1-2; D may be TRBD1 (6 bases). The germline V gene has CDR1 MNHEY and CDR2 SMNVEV (reference sequence). With 5 bases removed from V and 8 bases from J, the gap between germline ends came to 15 bases. The CDR3 has 13 amino acids. Written as DNA, the CDR3 is TGTGCCAGCAGTCCAGGGGTAGGGCGGGGCTACACCTTC. It is translated as CASSPGVGRGYTF.

This rearrangement joins TRBV13 to TRBJ2-1; 12 bases match TRBD2. CDR3 length: 16 amino acids. Per the germline V gene, CDR1 is PRHDT and CDR2 is FYEKMQ (reference sequence). With V trimmed by 5 bases and J by 8 bases, 10 bases remained unmatched. The CDR3 is CASSHLLAGGLHEQFF. For the CDR3, the DNA is TGTGCCAGCAGCCACCTACTAGCGGGAGGTCTCCATGAGCAGTTCTTC.

The chain carries TRBV7-9 and TRBJ2-3; D is possibly TRBD1 (5 bases). CDR1 SEHNR and CDR2 FQNEAQ come from the germline V gene (reference sequence). CDR3 length: 14 residues. V was pared by 1 base and J by 1 base, with 6 bases between. Here the CDR3 DNA reads TGTGCCAGCAGCTTAGTAGGGGGCACAGATACGCAGTATTTT. Its translation is CASSLVGGTDTQYF. Based on the CDR3 plus reference TRBV7-9 and TRBJ2-3, the full variable domain is DTGVSQNPRHKITKRGQNVTFRCDPISEHNRLYWYRQTLGQGPEFLTYFQNEAQLEKSRLLSDRFSAERPKGSFSTLEIQRTEQGDSAMYLCASSLVGGTDTQYFGPGTRLTVL.

This clone is a singleton in its sample. This chain joins TRBV11-3 and TRBJ1-1; no clear D. This CDR3 has 12 amino acids. CDR1 and CDR2 (germline): SGHNT, YENEEA. Trimming stripped 3 bases from V and 6 bases from J, with 8 bases between. CDR3 DNA sequence: TGTGCCAGCAGCTTCTCTTCCCCTGAAGCTTTCTTT. Protein product: CASSFSSPEAFF.

The V gene is TRBV6-5, the J gene TRBJ1-1; the match to TRBD1 covers 9 bases. CDR1 is MNHEY and CDR2 is SVGAGI in the germline V gene. Trimming at V came to 11 bases and at J to 6 bases, leaving 4 bases not matched to a gene. There are 11 residues in the CDR3. The CDR3 sequence is CAGGQGPEAFF. Written as DNA, the CDR3 is TGTGCCGGGGGACAGGGTCCTGAAGCTTTCTTT.

The chain recombines TRBV6-2 or TRBV6-3 with TRBJ2-1; 9 bases are a match to TRBD2. The CDR3 is 14 amino acids. Trimming removed 2 bases from V and 6 bases from J; junction bases left unmatched: 2. The germline gives CDR1 MNHEY, CDR2 SVGEGT. The CDR3 loop reads CASSYGAGGNEQFF. The CDR3 DNA is TGTGCCAGCAGTTACGGAGCGGGAGGCAATGAGCAGTTCTTC.

About this clone: Distinct nucleotide sequences in the sample also encode this CDR3. J is TRBJ2-7 and V is TRBV6-2 or TRBV6-3, with a weak D call TRBD2 (5 bases). Trimming removed 2 bases at V and 4 bases at J, with 9 bases between. Germline lookup yields CDR1 MNHEY and CDR2 SVGEGT. This CDR3 has 13 amino acids. The CDR3 nucleotides read TGTGCCAGCAGTTACGGCTCGGGGTACGAGCAGTACGTC. Amino acid sequence: CASSYGSGYEQYV.

The rearrangement links TRBV24-1 to TRBJ1-2; D gene ambiguous. V lost 7 bases and J lost 4, with 9 bases in between. Per germline, CDR1 KGHDR and CDR2 SFDVKD. The CDR3 consists of 12 residues. CDR3 residues: CATSQEAYGYTF. CDR3 in DNA: TGTGCCACCAGCCAGGAGGCCTATGGCTACACCTTC.

The CDR3 DNA is TGTGCCAGTAGTATAGCGGGCAGGGGAACCACAGATACGCAGTATTTT. Residues: CASSIAGRGTTDTQYF. V usage is TRBV19 and J usage is TRBJ2-3; tentatively, D is TRBD1 (6 bases). The germline V gene encodes CDR1 LNHDA and CDR2 SQIVND (reference sequence). Trimming took off 1 base at V and 2 bases at J, with 13 bases between the two ends. This CDR3 comprises 16 residues.

The chain employs TRBV6-5 and TRBJ2-7; 8 bases fit TRBD1. The CDR3 has 13 residues. V trimming: 6 bases; J trimming: 5 bases; junction bases outside the gene matches: 6. In germline, CDR1 is MNHEY, CDR2 SVGAGI. This CDR3 is CASRRTGSDEQYV. CDR3 DNA: TGTGCCAGCAGACGGACAGGGAGCGACGAGCAGTACGTC.

V gene TRBV5-8 combines with J gene TRBJ2-2; D might be TRBD1 (6 bases). Germline-derived CDR1 and CDR2 are SGHTS and YDEGEE. Between the trimmed V and J ends, which lost 3 bases and 5 bases, there was a span of 14 bases. The CDR3 has 15 residues. The CDR3 loop reads CASSSNRVPTGELFF. CDR3 nucleotide sequence: TGTGCCAGCAGCTCGAACAGGGTACCAACCGGGGAGCTGTTTTTT.

As to this clone: The sample carries other DNA sequences with the same CDR3. V usage is TRBV10-3 and J usage is TRBJ2-1, with TRBD2 matching over 9 bases. V gave up 4 bases and J gave up 8 bases; unmatched junction bases: 0. The CDR3 loop spans 12 amino acids. From germline, CDR1 is ENHRY and CDR2 SYGVKD. This CDR3 reads CAISGGRDEQFF. Here the CDR3 DNA reads TGTGCCATCAGTGGCGGGAGGGATGAGCAGTTCTTC.

This sequence joins TRBV4-3 and TRBJ2-1; D not resolved. Germline V gene sequence: CDR1 LGHNA, CDR2 YSLEER. The CDR3 totals 15 residues. V lost 0 bases to trimming and J lost 4 bases, with 10 bases between them. CDR3 sequence reads: CASSQDTSDYNEQFF. The CDR3 DNA reads as TGCGCCAGCAGCCAAGATACTTCCGATTACAATGAGCAGTTCTTC.

The chain uses TRBV5-6 and TRBJ1-1; D possibly corresponds to TRBD1 (6 bases). V was cut by 7 bases and J by 0 bases, with 7 bases left in between. The V gene's germline CDR1 is SGHDT and CDR2 YYEEEE. The CDR3 is 12 residues long. The CDR3 nucleotides read TGTGCCAGCGGGGACATGAACACTGAAGCTTTCTTT. This codes for CASGDMNTEAFF. The variable domain in full, completed from reference TRBV5-6 and TRBJ1-1, reads DAGVTQSPTHLIKTRGQQVTLRCSPKSGHDTVSWYQQALGQGPQFIFQYYEEEERQRGNFPDRFSGHQFPNYSSELNVNALLLGDSALYLCASGDMNTEAFFGQGTRLTVV.

The chain has TRBV24-1 and TRBJ2-6, with D possibly TRBD1 on 6 matching bases. The CDR3 spans 16 residues. CDR1 and CDR2 from the germline V gene are KGHDR and SFDVKD. V lost 1 base and J lost 2, with 8 bases in between. The CDR3 DNA sequence: TGTGCCACCAGTGATTTCAGGGGAGCTGGGGCCAACGTCCTGACTTTC. Residues: CATSDFRGAGANVLTF.

The V call is TRBV19, the J call TRBJ2-1; 12 positions match TRBD2. V gave up 5 bases and J gave up 7 bases; unmatched junction bases: 6. The CDR3 sequence is 15 residues long. Germline values: CDR1 LNHDA, CDR2 SQIVND (reference sequence). CDR3 sequence (DNA): TGTGCCAGTAGTGCGGGACTAGCGGGTTGGAATGAGCAGTTCTTC. It translates to CASSAGLAGWNEQFF.

The chain uses TRBV5-1 and TRBJ2-5; 8 bases are shared with TRBD2. The CDR3 is 15 amino acids. V lost 0 bases to trimming and J lost 5 bases; unmatched junction nucleotides: 6. Germline CDR1 and CDR2: SGHRS and YFSETQ. CDR3 sequence (DNA): TGCGCCAGCAGCTTGGGTAGCGGGGTCGGGGAGACCCAGTACTTC. The encoded protein is CASSLGSGVGETQYF. The full variable domain, completed using reference TRBV5-1 and TRBJ2-5, is KAGVTQTPRYLIKTRGQQVTLSCSPISGHRSVSWYQQTPGQGLQFLFEYFSETQRNKGNFPGRFSGRQFSNSRSEMNVSTLELGDSALYLCASSLGSGVGETQYFGPGTRLLVL.

This CDR3 reads CSVLAGNDNEQFF. CDR3 nucleotides: TGCAGCGTTTTAGCGGGCAACGATAATGAGCAGTTCTTC. This chain joins TRBV29-1 and TRBJ2-1; 7 bases fit TRBD2. Germline CDR1 SQVTM, CDR2 ANQGSEA. There are 13 residues in the CDR3. Trimming at V came to 5 bases and at J to 7 bases, leaving 8 bases not matched to a gene.

The rearrangement uses TRBV18 and TRBJ1-1, with TRBD1 identical over 10 bases. CDR1 and CDR2 (germline): KGHSH, LQKENI. J lost 4 bases, V lost 1 base, and 9 bases had no gene match. The CDR3 loop spans 17 amino acids. The CDR3 loop is CASSPLMTGGMATEAFF. CDR3 sequence (DNA): TGTGCCAGCTCACCACTAATGACAGGGGGCATGGCCACTGAAGCTTTCTTT. The full variable domain, its missing parts supplied by reference TRBV18 and TRBJ1-1, is NAGVMQNPRHLVRRRGQEARLRCSPMKGHSHVYWYRQLPEEGLKFMVYLQKENIIDESGMPKERFSAEFPKEGPSILRIQQVVRGDSAAYFCASSPLMTGGMATEAFFGQGTRLTVV.